The T cell receptor beta chain described here comes from a study of T cell responses to AZD1222 COVID-19 vaccine. TCRdb's table, derived via immunoSEQ multiplex PCR, lists solely in-frame clones and lacks some. The sample records 150,000 to 200,000 clones, 85% to 90% being singletons. The germline V gene encodes CDR1 LGHNA and CDR2 YSLEER. With 1 base removed from V and 0 bases from J, the gap between germline ends came to 12 bases. The CDR3 spans 16 residues. The TCR comes from an adult who received the MenACWY meningococcal vaccine as a control. The sequenced sample was peripheral blood, obtained 28 days after the second dose of the MenACWY control vaccine. The chain carries TRBV4-3 and TRBJ1-2; D remains ambiguous. The chain's CDR3 is CASSQGGGRTNYGYTF. Written as DNA, the CDR3 is TGCGCCAGCAGCCAAGGGGGAGGAAGGACTAACTATGGCTACACCTTC.